The TCR beta chain described here comes from a study of cytomegalovirus exposure and HLA in healthy donors (dated by TCRdb to the late 2010s). Some background on the complete study: In an earlier analysis of roughly 500 of the donors, 276 Gb of sequence data and 120 million or so unique TCR beta sequences from roughly 200 million T cells were reported. Roughly 310 gigabases of sequencing data and tens of millions of unique TCR sequences were included in an early release covering several hundred HLA-typed donors. Among the roughly 430 genotyped donors, about 83% belonged to the genetic ancestry cluster associated with self-reported Caucasian donors. To predict cytomegalovirus infection status, the study brought together high-throughput TCR immunosequencing, statistical association of individual TCRs with disease status, and machine learning. Donor age, sex, ethnicity and CMV serostatus were collected together with the repertoire data. Because of strong linkage in the cohort, a handful of DR-DQ haplotypes were treated as single units for association and clustering. To study patterns of TCR occurrence, a later analysis re-analyzed previously published TCR beta repertoires from 650 to 750 donors and added high-resolution HLA genotyping. The aim of the study was to test whether cataloging public T cell receptors could identify signatures of past pathogen exposure. The T cell repertoires of 700 or so subjects were profiled by immunosequencing and related to cytomegalovirus serostatus. A later genetic analysis used genome-wide SNP genotypes for 398 of the 666 donors, treating that subset as a discovery cohort. All discovery cohort repertoires had been generated on a single sequencing platform. Rather than drawing on any new phenotypic data, the later analysis identified candidate immune exposures from TCR beta sequences and the way those sequences occurred across donors. The number of typed donors differed by locus: about 620-640 for A, B, C, DRB1 and DQB1; 522 for DQA1; 606 for DPA1; and about 470 for DPB1. Among about 400 genotyped donors of the cohort, an average of around 240,000 unique TCR beta nucleotide sequences was sequenced per donor, of which about 18% were non-productive. Along with the approximately 700-subject first cohort, a separate validation cohort of some 130 different subjects was used. HLA typing covered class I and class II loci at four-digit resolution. An earlier analysis of 587 of the donors used high-throughput TCR beta sequencing to judge whether each TCR beta V gene segment behaved as functional or pseudogenic. General study outcomes and caveats: A further reported finding was that TCR beta sequences accurately predicted the HLA-A and HLA-B alleles for most subjects in the first cohort. Only TCR beta chains were sequenced in this cohort, and the absence of alpha or paired-chain data limited detectable features. Correlated functional status among segregating V segments might be attributable to linkage disequilibrium, but an unknown experimental factor could not be ruled out. In a later analysis, TCR association rates were found to vary across HLA loci, with the most associated TCRs seen for DRB1 alleles and the fewest for HLA-C alleles. Most TCR sequences were seen in very few donors, while some public TCRs were found in many individuals. A later analysis found that most CMV-associated TCR beta chains appeared HLA-restricted, with HLA associations seemingly driven largely by CMV exposure. At a false discovery rate of 0.05, a later analysis linked around 15,000 TCR beta sequences to specific HLA alleles. Immune exposure information for the cohort was limited to CMV serostatus. Assigning TCR associations to individual alleles was difficult when HLA alleles, especially DR and DQ, strongly co-occurred. An earlier analysis of some 590 of the donors showed that most TCR beta V segments appeared in productive rearrangements either about 90% or about 30% of the time, which broadly matched IMGT annotations. A later analysis found that HLA-associated TCR beta chains were more clonally expanded and had lower generation probabilities than equally common non-associated chains. Because HLA typing was unavailable for some donors at each locus, only the typed subset was used in association tests. A cluster of highly shared sequence variants was judged likely to represent a technical artifact of the sequencing pipeline. In vitro tests confirmed that a few of the cytomegalovirus-associated TCR beta chains recognize cytomegalovirus antigens. Some IMGT-functional V segments, including TRBV6-2 and TRBV6-3, could not be told apart with the 87-base-pair reads, so those segments were excluded. An association between a missense DCLRE1C variant and V-gene and J-gene trimming of TCR beta chains was found in a later genetic analysis and replicated in an independent cohort. It was suggested by the authors that the approach could potentially be generalized to other disease states and immunological phenotypes. According to a later analysis, parvovirus B19, influenza, CMV and Epstein-Barr virus appeared linked to several top co-occurrence clusters. The earlier analysis of 587 of the donors excluded roughly 17 rarely observed V segments, including chromosome 9 orphons, because counts were too low. The study listed over 150 TCR beta chains as associated with cytomegalovirus. The classifier was reported to diagnose cytomegalovirus status with high specificity and sensitivity in both the original and validation cohorts. According to a later genetic analysis, donors in an Asian-associated ancestry cluster had fewer N-insertions in productive TCRs than the approximately 690-donor mean. Presence/absence analyses assumed roughly uniform sequencing depth across donors, an assumption that may not hold.

Library generation was performed with the immunoSEQ multiplex PCR assay. For the multiplex PCR, a mixture combining 60 forward primers for TCR Vbeta segments and 13 reverse primers for TCR Jbeta segments was used. Amplification of the CDR3 region of rearranged TCR beta genes was performed with a multiplex PCR assay on genomic DNA. On the Illumina HiSeq System, the amplified TCR beta libraries were sequenced as 87-base-pair reads. Processing in the source paper ran as follows. In a later analysis, about 80 million unique TCR beta chains were counted across the roughly 670 repertoires, and roughly 10 million of these chains were shared by at least two donors. Raw reads were error-corrected and collapsed into unique sequences with a nearest-neighbor algorithm that merged closely related sequences to remove PCR and sequencing errors. V, D and J gene segments were assigned by aligning CDR3 sequences to IMGT reference sequences. For a sequence to be retained, at least a six-nucleotide match to both a V gene segment and a J gene segment was required. A rearrangement was called productive if the CDR3 had no stop codons and remained in frame with V and J, and every other rearrangement was called non-productive. Following IMGT convention, CDR3 was defined as the stretch from the second conserved V-encoded cysteine to the conserved J-encoded phenylalanine. Sequences without an unambiguous match to a single V gene segment were excluded from the earlier analysis of approximately 600 of the donors. In an earlier analysis of about 590 of the donors, a V segment was called functional when productive rearrangements were above 56.7%, and segregating when the standard deviation between donors exceeded 5%. To diagnose cytomegalovirus status from the catalog of TCR beta chain sequences, a statistical classification framework was built. A later analysis assigned V and J genes by comparing TCR nucleotide sequences with IMGT/GENE-DB human TR gene sequences. Using the TCRdist pipeline, a later analysis assigned CDR3 sequences along with most-parsimonious VDJ recombination scenarios. In a later analysis, each TCR beta chain was defined by its CDR3 amino acid sequence together with its V-gene family, and reads lacking a unique V-gene family were excluded. As a way to deal with suspected cross-contamination and a sequencing artifact, a later analysis dropped 640 or so nucleotide sequences that were highly shared and had low generation probability. In a later analysis, a clonal expansion index was calculated for each public chain from normalized within-repertoire ranks of inferred template counts. In a later analysis, generation probabilities were computed with a VDJ recombination model fitted to out-of-frame rearrangements, and the resulting probabilities were checked against IGoR. In a later analysis, TCR-TCR, TCR-HLA and TCR-CMV co-occurrence was scored with hypergeometric tests, and a repertoire-size bias correction was applied to TCR pairs. False discovery rates were estimated in a later analysis by permuting HLA or CMV assignments 20 times. In a later analysis, co-occurring TCRs were grouped with DBSCAN, and TCRdist sequence similarity was added when clustering was performed within HLA-allele-positive subsets. For co-occurrence clustering, repertoires with fewer than 30,000 or more than 120,000 public chains were excluded, along with five repertoires with anomalous nucleotide sharing. What TCRdb holds here is the immuneACCESS table cut down to in-frame rearrangements. Part of the clones is not present; checked against another copy, under half of the missing clones reflect an unresolved V gene, and the others are unexplained. Clone size and V and J calls were adopted from that table, with D and trimming inferred from the DNA. This sample holds roughly 150,000 clones; 70% to 75% were observed only once. The ten biggest clones cover 1.5% to 2% of the sample.

The cohort consisted of some 670 healthy bone marrow donors. At the time of sampling, all cohort members were nominally healthy, though unrecorded immune exposures were likely present. The donor tested CMV seronegative, placing the donor among the approximately 360 seronegative members of the cohort. Every donor gave a peripheral blood sample, and the peripheral blood mononuclear cells from that sample were used for TCR beta sequencing. The Qiagen DNeasy Blood Extraction Kit was used to extract genomic DNA from the blood cell samples. The germline V gene (reference sequence) provides CDR1 LNHDA and CDR2 SQIVND. At the junction V is shortened by 3 bases and J by 4 bases, with 12 bases in between. There are 15 amino acids in the CDR3, from cysteine to phenylalanine inclusive. Of the read, only the CDR3 DNA is kept; its 45 bases are in frame from base 1. Comment on this clone: Its binding antigen is unknown. The record has no base qualities; no much larger clone is one base away.

Sequenced material: PBMCs. The chain was built from TRBV19 and TRBJ2-2, with TRBD1 tentatively as D gene (5 bases match). This sequence originates from a woman in her twenties or thirties in good health and CMV-seronegative. The CDR3 reads as follows: CASSIRGAGTGELFF. Read as DNA, the sequence is TGTGCCAGTAGTATTAGGGGTGCCGGCACCGGGGAGCTGTTTTTT.